A selection of T cell receptor beta chains follows, all from one sample in a study of regulatory T cells in long-lasting Graves disease. TCRdb analysed the multiplex PCR reads with MiXCR anew, one entry per CDR3 protein. Of roughly 260,000 distinct CDR3 sequences listed, under 20% are singletons. The same data also contributed to another study, on T cells in Graves' hyperthyroidism and ophthalmopathy.

Sample: peripheral blood mononuclear cells (PBMCs), taken at new diagnosis, from a patient treated with antithyroid drugs. These receptor sequences come from a woman aged 25-40 years with Graves disease. Both conserved end residues are part of each CDR3. D genes are given only for firm matches. The size field is filled for only some rows; it gives once, few, many or a size class.

V: TRBV20-1
J: TRBJ2-2
D: .
size: many
DNA: TGCAGTGCGACCACAAGGCCCTGGAACACCGGGGAGCTGTTTTTT
CDR3: CSATTRPWNTGELFF

V: TRBV7-6
J: TRBJ1-4
D: .
size: few
DNA: TGTGCCAGCAGCCCCGGGAGCCAACTGTTTTTT
CDR3: CASSPGSQLFF

V: TRBV5-1
J: TRBJ1-2
D: .
size: many
DNA: TGTGCCAGCAGCTTCGTGACTGACCCCTATGGCTACACCTTC
CDR3: CASSFVTDPYGYTF

V: TRBV7-9
J: TRBJ2-1
D: TRBD2
size: many
DNA: TGTGCCAGCAGCGTGAGGACTAGTGGCAATGAGCAGTTCTTC
CDR3: CASSVRTSGNEQFF

V: TRBV28
J: TRBJ2-7
D: .
size: once
DNA: TGTGCCAGCAGCCTATACCGACAGGCGGGCGAGCAGTACTTC
CDR3: CASSLYRQAGEQYF

V: TRBV7-3
J: TRBJ2-5
D: .
size: .
DNA: TGTGCCAGCAGCCGTCGGGCGGGATACCAAGAGACCCAGTACTTC
CDR3: CASSRRAGYQETQYF

V: TRBV11-2
J: TRBJ1-4
D: .
size: many
DNA: TGTGCCAGCAGCTTAGATCGGTACCGAATTGAAAAACTGTTTTTT
CDR3: CASSLDRYRIEKLFF

V: TRBV7-6
J: TRBJ2-4
D: .
size: few
DNA: TGTGCCAGCACCCCCCTGGGGAAAAACATTCAGTACTTC
CDR3: CASTPLGKNIQYF

V: TRBV7-9
J: TRBJ1-1
D: .
size: many
DNA: TGTGCCAGCAGCTTAGTGACCGATGGAGCTTTCTTT
CDR3: CASSLVTDGAFF

V: TRBV9
J: TRBJ2-5
D: .
size: many
DNA: TGTGCCAGCAGCGTAGCTACACGGGAGACCCAGTACTTC
CDR3: CASSVATRETQYF

V: TRBV5-1
J: TRBJ2-3
D: TRBD2
size: many
DNA: TGCACCAGCAGCTTGCCAGCGGGGACTACAGATACGCAGTATTTT
CDR3: CTSSLPAGTTDTQYF

V: TRBV6-5
J: TRBJ1-5
D: .
size: .
DNA: TGTGCCAGCAGTTATACCAGGGTGGGCAATCAGCCCCAGCATTTT
CDR3: CASSYTRVGNQPQHF

V: TRBV6-5
J: TRBJ1-4
D: .
size: many
DNA: TGTGCCAGCAGTTACTCGAGGGGTTTGTCAGGGATATCGGAAAAACTGTTTTTT
CDR3: CASSYSRGLSGISEKLFF

V: TRBV2
J: TRBJ1-2
D: .
size: .
DNA: TGTGCCAGCAATCGGGACCTTTCTAACTATGGCTACACCTTC
CDR3: CASNRDLSNYGYTF

V: TRBV10-2
J: TRBJ1-6
D: .
size: .
DNA: TGCGCCAGCAGTAACAGGGATGGAAATTCACCCCTCCACTTT
CDR3: CASSNRDGNSPLHF

V: TRBV2
J: TRBJ1-2
D: TRBD1
size: many
DNA: TGTGCCAGCAGTTCGACAGGGGGCGATGGCTACACCTTC
CDR3: CASSSTGGDGYTF

V: TRBV3-1
J: TRBJ1-2
D: TRBD1
size: .
DNA: TGTGCCAGCAGCAAACGACAGGGGATGCGCTATGGCTACACCTTC
CDR3: CASSKRQGMRYGYTF

V: TRBV7-9
J: TRBJ1-4
D: .
size: many
DNA: TGTGCCAGCAGCTTAGTCGGCGGTACTAATGAAAAACTGTTTTTT
CDR3: CASSLVGGTNEKLFF

V: TRBV19
J: TRBJ2-5
D: .
size: many
DNA: TGTGCCAGTAGTATGGGGGATTCGGAGACCCAGTACTTC
CDR3: CASSMGDSETQYF

V: TRBV9
J: TRBJ1-2
D: TRBD1
size: many
DNA: TGTGCCAGCAGCACCGACAGGGACCTAGCTAACTATGGCTACACCTTC
CDR3: CASSTDRDLANYGYTF

V: TRBV20-1
J: TRBJ2-7
D: .
size: many
DNA: TGCAGTGCTAAACAGGGTTCTTACGAGCAGTACTTC
CDR3: CSAKQGSYEQYF

V: TRBV7-9
J: TRBJ2-7
D: .
size: .
DNA: TGTGCCAGCAGCGTTAGGCCTTCCTCCCACGAGCAGTACTTC
CDR3: CASSVRPSSHEQYF

V: TRBV5-4
J: TRBJ2-5
D: TRBD1
size: .
DNA: TGTGCCAGCAGCCAAGCAGGGGGAACCCAGTACTTC
CDR3: CASSQAGGTQYF

V: TRBV19
J: TRBJ2-7
D: .
size: few
DNA: TGTGCCAGTAGTATAGGGGTGACAGCATCCTACGAGCAGTACTTC
CDR3: CASSIGVTASYEQYF

V: TRBV7-3
J: TRBJ1-2
D: .
size: many
DNA: TGTGCCAGCAGCCCCTCTGTGGTCGGGCCCGCTCTCTATGGCTACACCTTC
CDR3: CASSPSVVGPALYGYTF

V: TRBV3-1
J: TRBJ2-3
D: .
size: many
DNA: TGTGCCAGCAGCCAAGATGAGGGGACAGATACGCAGTATTTT
CDR3: CASSQDEGTDTQYF

V: TRBV2
J: TRBJ1-1
D: .
size: .
DNA: TGTGCCAGCAGCGTGGGACTCCGAGCTTTCTTT
CDR3: CASSVGLRAFF

V: TRBV5-8
J: TRBJ1-6
D: .
size: .
DNA: TGTGCCAGCAGCCGGTATTCACCCCTCCACTTT
CDR3: CASSRYSPLHF

V: TRBV27
J: TRBJ2-7
D: TRBD1
size: many
DNA: TGTGCCAGCAGTTCCGGGACAGGGTATTACGAGCAGTACTTC
CDR3: CASSSGTGYYEQYF

V: TRBV27
J: TRBJ2-3
D: TRBD2
size: many
DNA: TGTGCCAGCAGTTTGACTAGCGGGGGCTTTAGCACAGATACGCAGTATTTT
CDR3: CASSLTSGGFSTDTQYF

V: TRBV29-1
J: TRBJ1-1
D: .
size: many
DNA: TGCAGCGTTGCTAGGGGCGAGGGCACTGAAGCTTTCTTT
CDR3: CSVARGEGTEAFF

V: TRBV6-5
J: TRBJ1-2
D: .
size: many
DNA: TGTGCCAGCAGTTACTCGGCAGGGTATTATGGCTACACCTTC
CDR3: CASSYSAGYYGYTF

V: TRBV28
J: TRBJ2-1
D: TRBD2
size: .
DNA: TGTGCCAGCAGCCAACTAGCGGGAGGTCAGAGCTCCTACAATGAGCAGTTCTTC
CDR3: CASSQLAGGQSSYNEQFF

V: TRBV7-2
J: TRBJ2-7
D: TRBD2
size: many
DNA: TGTGCCAGTCGGGGGGCCTACGAGCAGTACTTC
CDR3: CASRGAYEQYF